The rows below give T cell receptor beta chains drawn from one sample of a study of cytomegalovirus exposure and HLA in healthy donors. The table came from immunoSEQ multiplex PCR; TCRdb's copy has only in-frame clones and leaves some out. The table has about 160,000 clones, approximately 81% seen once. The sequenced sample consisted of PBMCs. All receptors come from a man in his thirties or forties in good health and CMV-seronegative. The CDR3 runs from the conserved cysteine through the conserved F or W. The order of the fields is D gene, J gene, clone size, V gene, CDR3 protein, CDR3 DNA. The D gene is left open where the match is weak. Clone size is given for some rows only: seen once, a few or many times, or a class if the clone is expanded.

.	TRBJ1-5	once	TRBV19	CASSVGGAWPQHF	TGTGCCAGTAGTGTCGGGGGTGCGTGGCCCCAGCATTTT
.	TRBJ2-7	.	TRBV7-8	CASSLVAGYSYEQYF	TGTGCCAGCAGCTTAGTTGCGGGGTACTCCTACGAGCAGTACTTC
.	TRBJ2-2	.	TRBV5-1	CASSFGQLGGELFF	TGCGCCAGCAGCTTTGGGCAGTTGGGCGGGGAGCTGTTTTTT
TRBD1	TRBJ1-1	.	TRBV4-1	CASSQKTGQNTEAFF	TGCGCCAGCAGCCAAAAGACAGGGCAGAACACTGAAGCTTTCTTT
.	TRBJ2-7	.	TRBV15	CATQPGTAGPRDEQYF	TGTGCCACTCAACCTGGTACTGCGGGCCCTCGGGACGAGCAGTACTTC
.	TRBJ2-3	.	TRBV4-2	CASSRGGNPGTDTQYF	TGTGCCAGCAGCCGTGGAGGAAACCCCGGTACAGATACGCAGTATTTT
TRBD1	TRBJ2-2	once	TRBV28	CASGRGQGAAGELFF	TGTGCCAGCGGTCGGGGACAGGGGGCGGCCGGGGAGCTGTTTTTT
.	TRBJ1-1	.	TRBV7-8	CATGRENTEAFF	TGTGCCACGGGGCGGGAAAACACTGAAGCTTTCTTT
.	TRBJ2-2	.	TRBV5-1	CASKLNTGELFF	TGCGCCAGCAAACTAAACACCGGGGAGCTGTTTTTT
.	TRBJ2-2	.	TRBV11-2	CASSFSNTGELFF	TGTGCCAGCAGCTTCTCGAACACCGGGGAGCTGTTTTTT
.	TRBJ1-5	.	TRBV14	CASSQGGGSNQPQHF	TGTGCCAGCAGCCAAGGGGGGGGTAGCAATCAGCCCCAGCATTTT
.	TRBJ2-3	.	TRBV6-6	CASSPGGPGGTQYF	TGTGCCAGCAGCCCCGGGGGGCCAGGAGGTACGCAGTATTTT
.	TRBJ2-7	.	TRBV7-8	CASSSRQLVEQYF	TGTGCCAGCAGCTCTCGACAGTTGGTCGAGCAGTACTTC
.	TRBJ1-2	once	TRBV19	CASSTPGGDGYTF	TGTGCCAGTAGTACCCCCGGGGGGGATGGCTACACCTTC